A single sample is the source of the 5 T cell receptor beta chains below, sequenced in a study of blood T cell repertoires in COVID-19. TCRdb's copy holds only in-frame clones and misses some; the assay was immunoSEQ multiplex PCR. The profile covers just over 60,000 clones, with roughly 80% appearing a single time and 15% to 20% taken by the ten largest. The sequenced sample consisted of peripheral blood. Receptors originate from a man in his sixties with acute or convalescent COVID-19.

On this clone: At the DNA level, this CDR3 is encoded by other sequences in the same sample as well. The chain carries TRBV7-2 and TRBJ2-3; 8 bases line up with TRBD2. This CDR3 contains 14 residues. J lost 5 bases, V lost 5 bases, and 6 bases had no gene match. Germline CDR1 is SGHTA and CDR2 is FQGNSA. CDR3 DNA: TGTGCCAGCAGCCCCGGACTAGCAGGAGATACGCAGTATTTT. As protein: CASSPGLAGDTQYF. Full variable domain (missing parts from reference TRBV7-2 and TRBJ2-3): GAGVSQSPSNKVTEKGKDVELRCDPISGHTALYWYRQSLGQGLEFLIYFQGNSAPDKSGLPSDRFSAERTGGSVSTLTIQRTQQEDSAVYLCASSPGLAGDTQYFGPGTRLTVL.

The CDR3 spells CASSVAQMNTEAFF. CDR3 coding DNA: TGTGCCAGCAGCGTGGCACAAATGAACACTGAAGCTTTCTTT. V gene TRBV9 combines with J gene TRBJ1-1; D remains unclear. The CDR3 is 14 residues long. V shed 2 bases and J shed 0 bases, with 8 bases lying between them. CDR1 is SGDLS, CDR2 YYNGEE, per germline.

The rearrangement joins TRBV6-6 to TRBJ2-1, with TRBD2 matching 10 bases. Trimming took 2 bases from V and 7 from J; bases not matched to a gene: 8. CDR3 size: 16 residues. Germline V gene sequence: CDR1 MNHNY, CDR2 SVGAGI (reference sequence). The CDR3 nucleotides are TGTGCCAGCAGTTACGGGAGCGGGAGGGCAGGGAATGAGCAGTTCTTC. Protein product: CASSYGSGRAGNEQFF.

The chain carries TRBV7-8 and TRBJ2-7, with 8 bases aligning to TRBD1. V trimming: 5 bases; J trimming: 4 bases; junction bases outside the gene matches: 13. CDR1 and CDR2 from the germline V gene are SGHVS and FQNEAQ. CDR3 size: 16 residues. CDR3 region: CASSPLTGDPRYEQYF. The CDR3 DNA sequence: TGTGCCAGCAGCCCCTTGACAGGGGACCCAAGGTACGAGCAGTACTTC.

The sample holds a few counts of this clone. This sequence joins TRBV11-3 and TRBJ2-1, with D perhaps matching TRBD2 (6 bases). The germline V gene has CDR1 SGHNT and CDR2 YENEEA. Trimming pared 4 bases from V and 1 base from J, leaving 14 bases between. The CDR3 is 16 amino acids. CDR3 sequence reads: CASSSEGTGSYNEQFF. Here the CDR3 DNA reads TGTGCCAGCAGCTCCGAGGGGACTGGTTCCTACAATGAGCAGTTCTTC. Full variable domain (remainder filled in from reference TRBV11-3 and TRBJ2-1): EAGVVQSPRYKIIEKKQPVAFWCNPISGHNTLYWYLQNLGQGPELLIRYENEEAVDDSQLPKDRFSAERLKGVDSTLKIQPAELGDSAVYLCASSSEGTGSYNEQFFGPGTRLTVL.